This T cell receptor (beta chain) was sequenced for a study of prognosis after radiotherapy for stage I lung cancer. As regards this clonotype: An end of the junction does not agree with germline; a read error may underlie this.

Two-round multiplex PCR, the amplification method, yielded TCR beta CDR3 from genomic DNA. Every TRBV and TRBJ gene had its own specific primer in first-round PCR. A single record per CDR3 protein comes from TCRdb applying MiXCR to the multiplex PCR reads. The sample includes tens of thousands of distinct CDR3 sequences, approximately 25% of them seen just once. The germline CDR1 and CDR2 sequences are MNHNS and SASEGT. The length of the CDR3 is 16 residues. The receptor's source is a donor aged 50 or older with non-small cell lung cancer. Here the sequenced sample was PBMCs, taken before or after stereotactic body radiation therapy (not recorded which). The chain recombines TRBV6-1 with TRBJ2-3; D may be TRBD2 (6 bases). The CDR3 region is CANSVFGTLYTDTQYF. The CDR3 coding sequence is TGTGCCAACAGTGTGTTCGGGACTCTATATACGGATACGCAGTATTTT.